The present T cell receptor beta chain was sequenced within a study of T-cell reconstitution after alpha-beta-depleted transplantation in children. Unique molecular identifiers featured in how the TCRbeta library was prepared. TCRdb independently ran MiXCR on the PCR reads; one entry per CDR3 protein. This table has about 230,000 distinct CDR3 sequences, roughly 9% appearing once. This clonotype was detected only a few times. The germline gives CDR1 LGHNA, CDR2 YSLEER. The CDR3 contains 17 residues. The V end lost 0 bases, the J end lost 4 bases, and 17 bases lay between the germline ends. V gene TRBV4-3 combines with J gene TRBJ2-3; possibly TRBD1 for D (5 bases). The sequences come from PBMCs from the stem cell graft donor, collected from the stem cell graft. The TCR was taken from a human donor who donated a stem cell graft to a child with acute lymphoblastic leukemia. The CDR3 DNA reads as TGCGCCAGCAGCCAAGACCCTGCCAGGGATGTCGCAGATACGCAGTATTTT. Its translation: CASSQDPARDVADTQYF.